This T cell receptor (beta chain) was recorded in a study of cytomegalovirus exposure and HLA in healthy donors. Points from the study as a whole: In a later analysis, common viral pathogens appeared linked to several of the most significant clusters. Some TCR beta chains (over 150 of them) were listed as cytomegalovirus-associated. It was likely that a cluster of highly shared sequence variants was a sequencing artifact. Reported findings show TCR beta sequences accurately forecast HLA-A and HLA-B alleles in most subjects.

The PCR contained 60 Vbeta and 13 Jbeta primers. Some clones are missing from TCRdb's copy, which holds only in-frame ones; the method was immunoSEQ multiplex PCR. The sample yields some 100,000 clones, around 80% seen once. In its sample, this clone was seen a few times. Its antigen remains unidentified. CDR1 is SGHRS, CDR2 YFSETQ, per germline. The junction had 10 bases not matched to a gene; V was cut back by 3 bases and J by 6 bases. CDR3 length: 15 amino acids. The V and J genes are TRBV5-1 and TRBJ1-1; 8 bases are a match to TRBD1. Sequenced sample: PBMCs. This clonotype originated in a male donor in good health and CMV-seropositive. As DNA, the CDR3 is TGCGCCAGCAGCTCGGACAGGGAAAGGGTCTCTGAAGCTTTCTTT. Translated, it gives CASSSDRERVSEAFF.